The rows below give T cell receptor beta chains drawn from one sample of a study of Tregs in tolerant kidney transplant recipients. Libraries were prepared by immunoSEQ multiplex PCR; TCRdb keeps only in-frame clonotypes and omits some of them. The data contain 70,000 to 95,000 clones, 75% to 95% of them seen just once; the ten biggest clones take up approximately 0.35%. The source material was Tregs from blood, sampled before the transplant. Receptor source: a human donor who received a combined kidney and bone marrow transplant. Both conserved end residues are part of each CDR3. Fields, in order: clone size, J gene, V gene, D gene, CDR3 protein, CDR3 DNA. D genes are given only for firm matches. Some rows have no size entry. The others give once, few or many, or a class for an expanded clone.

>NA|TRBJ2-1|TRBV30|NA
CAWSGTTNEQFF
TGTGCCTGGAGCGGGACCACCAATGAGCAGTTCTTC
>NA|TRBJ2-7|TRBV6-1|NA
CASSEDGPHLGSSYEQYF
TGTGCCAGCAGTGAAGACGGGCCCCACCTGGGGAGCTCCTACGAGCAGTACTTC
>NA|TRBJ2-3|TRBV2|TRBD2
CASSVGRGGTQYF
TGTGCCAGCAGTGTTGGCCGGGGGGGTACGCAGTATTTT
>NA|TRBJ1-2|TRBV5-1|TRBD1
CASSFQGQGNYGYTF
TGCGCCAGCAGCTTTCAGGGACAGGGAAACTATGGCTACACCTTC
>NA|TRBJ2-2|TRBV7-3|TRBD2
CASSGDYYTGELFF
TGTGCCAGCAGCGGGGACTACTACACCGGGGAGCTGTTTTTT
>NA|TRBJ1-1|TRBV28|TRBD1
CASSTAGTGDTEAFF
TGTGCCAGCAGTACTGCCGGGACAGGGGATACTGAAGCTTTCTTT
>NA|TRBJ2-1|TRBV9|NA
CASSDQGHTTYNEQFF
TGTGCCAGCAGCGACCAGGGGCACACCACCTACAATGAGCAGTTCTTC
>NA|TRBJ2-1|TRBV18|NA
CASSPRAWGEQFF
TGTGCCAGCTCACCAAGGGCGTGGGGTGAGCAGTTCTTC
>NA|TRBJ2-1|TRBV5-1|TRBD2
CASANPSGVYNEQFF
TGCGCCAGCGCGAATCCTAGCGGGGTCTACAATGAGCAGTTCTTC
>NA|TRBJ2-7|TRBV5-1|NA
CASSYTSSSYEQYF
TGCGCCAGCAGCTACACCAGCAGCTCCTACGAGCAGTACTTC
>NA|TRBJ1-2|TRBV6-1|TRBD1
CASSQRTGGQMSYTF
TGTGCCAGCAGTCAGAGGACAGGGGGGCAGATGAGCTACACCTTC
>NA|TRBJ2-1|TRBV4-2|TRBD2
CASSQVAGGPVEQFF
TGTGCCAGCAGCCAAGTCGCGGGAGGGCCTGTTGAGCAGTTCTTC
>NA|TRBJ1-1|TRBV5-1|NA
CASSSLTTNTEAFF
TGCGCCAGCAGCTCGTTAACAACGAACACTGAAGCTTTCTTT
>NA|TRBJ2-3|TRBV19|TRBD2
CASSSRLAGYTDTQYF
TGTGCCAGTAGTTCCAGACTAGCGGGCTACACAGATACGCAGTATTTT
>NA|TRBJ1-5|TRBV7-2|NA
CASSRQVDQPQHF
TGTGCCAGCAGCAGACAGGTTGATCAGCCCCAGCATTTT
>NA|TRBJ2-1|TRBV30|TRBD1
CAWRRDRPYNEQFF
TGTGCCTGGAGACGGGACAGACCCTACAATGAGCAGTTCTTC
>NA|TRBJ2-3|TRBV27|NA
CASSLPGERDTQYF
TGTGCCAGCAGTTTACCCGGCGAGAGGGACACGCAGTATTTT
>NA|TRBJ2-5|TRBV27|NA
CASSLEPNPRGETQYF
TGTGCCAGCAGTTTAGAGCCCAACCCTAGAGGAGAGACCCAGTACTTC
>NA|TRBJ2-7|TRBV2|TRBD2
CASSDVGTSGNDEQCF
TGTGCCAGCAGTGATGTTGGGACTAGCGGGAATGACGAGCAGTGCTTC
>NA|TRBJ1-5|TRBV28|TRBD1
CASRAGTGGHQPQHF
TGTGCCAGCAGGGCCGGGACAGGGGGCCATCAGCCCCAGCATTTT
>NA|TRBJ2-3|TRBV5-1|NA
CASSLAAGSGDTQYF
TGCGCCAGCAGCTTGGCGGCGGGATCGGGAGATACGCAGTATTTT
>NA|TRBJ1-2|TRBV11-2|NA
CASSRDGGGAYGYTF
TGTGCCAGCAGCCGAGATGGTGGGGGGGCTTATGGCTACACCTTC
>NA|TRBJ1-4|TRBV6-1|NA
CASTSTWGRDEKLFF
TGTGCCAGCACCAGTACGTGGGGGAGGGATGAAAAACTGTTTTTT
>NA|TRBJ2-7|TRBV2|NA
CASKSDRASYEQYF
TGTGCCAGCAAGTCAGACCGCGCCTCCTACGAGCAGTACTTC
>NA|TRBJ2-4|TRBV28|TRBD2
CASSLLTWGGGGIQYF
TGTGCCAGCAGTTTATTAACCTGGGGGGGTGGAGGCATTCAGTACTTC
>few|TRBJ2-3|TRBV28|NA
CASSTKTAGSNTQYF
TGTGCCAGCAGTACAAAGACGGCCGGGAGTAATACGCAGTATTTT
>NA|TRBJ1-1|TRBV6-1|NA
CASSIPNTEAFF
TGTGCCAGCAGTATCCCGAACACTGAAGCTTTCTTT
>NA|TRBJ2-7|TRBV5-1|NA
CASSLTGPSYEQYF
TGCGCCAGCAGCTTGACAGGGCCTTCCTACGAGCAGTACTTC
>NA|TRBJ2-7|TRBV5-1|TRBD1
CASSLGGTGGVSYEQYF
TGCGCCAGCAGCTTGGGCGGGACAGGGGGTGTTTCCTACGAGCAGTACTTC
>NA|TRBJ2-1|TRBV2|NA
CASSATSFVKQFF
TGTGCCAGCAGTGCGACTAGTTTTGTGAAGCAGTTCTTC
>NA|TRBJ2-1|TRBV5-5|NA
CASSAPTGNEQFF
TGTGCCAGCAGCGCCCCCACAGGCAATGAGCAGTTCTTC
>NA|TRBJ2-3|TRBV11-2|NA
CASSGHLGDTQYF
TGTGCCAGCAGTGGGCACTTGGGAGATACGCAGTATTTT
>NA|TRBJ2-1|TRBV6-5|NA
CASSPLTGVNEQFF
TGTGCCAGCAGTCCCCTTACGGGAGTCAATGAGCAGTTCTTC
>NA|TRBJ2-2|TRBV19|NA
CASSSLSTGELFF
TGTGCCAGTAGTTCGTTAAGTACCGGGGAGCTGTTTTTT
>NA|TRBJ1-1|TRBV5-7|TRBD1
CASSILTGEGTEAFF
TGTGCCAGCAGCATCCTGACAGGGGAGGGCACTGAAGCTTTCTTT
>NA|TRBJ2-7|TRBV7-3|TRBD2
CASSLYPSGRYEQYF
TGTGCCAGCAGCTTATATCCTAGCGGGAGATACGAGCAGTACTTC
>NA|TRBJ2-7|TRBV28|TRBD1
CASIRQGMSYEQYF
TGTGCCAGCATAAGACAGGGGATGTCCTACGAGCAGTACTTC
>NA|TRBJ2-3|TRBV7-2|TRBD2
CASSRDYLNTDTQYF
TGTGCCAGCAGCCGGGACTACCTAAACACAGATACGCAGTATTTT
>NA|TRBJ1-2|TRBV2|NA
CASSDRGGGYGYTF
TGTGCCAGCAGTGACCGGGGGGGCGGGTATGGCTACACCTTC
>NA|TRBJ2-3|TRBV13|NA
CASSPATATGTDTQYF
TGTGCCAGCAGCCCTGCGACTGCGACTGGCACAGATACGCAGTATTTT